This T cell receptor (beta chain) is from a study of control samples from healthy donors and cancer patients. The data were produced by immunoSEQ multiplex PCR, yet TCRdb's version contains in-frame clones alone and is incomplete. The sample lists 100,000 to 150,000 clones; approximately 95% were seen once. Deletions cut 1 base from V and 6 bases from J, with 12 bases between. Germline values: CDR1 SGHAT, CDR2 FQNNGV. This CDR3 contains 15 residues. The rearrangement uses TRBV11-2 and TRBJ2-2; maybe TRBD2 (5 bases). Sequenced: blood. The sequence derives from a man aged 25 to 40 in good health. Here the CDR3 DNA reads TGTGCCAGCAGCTTAGTCGCTAGCTCGGCCGGGGAGCTGTTTTTT. Translating it yields CASSLVASSAGELFF.